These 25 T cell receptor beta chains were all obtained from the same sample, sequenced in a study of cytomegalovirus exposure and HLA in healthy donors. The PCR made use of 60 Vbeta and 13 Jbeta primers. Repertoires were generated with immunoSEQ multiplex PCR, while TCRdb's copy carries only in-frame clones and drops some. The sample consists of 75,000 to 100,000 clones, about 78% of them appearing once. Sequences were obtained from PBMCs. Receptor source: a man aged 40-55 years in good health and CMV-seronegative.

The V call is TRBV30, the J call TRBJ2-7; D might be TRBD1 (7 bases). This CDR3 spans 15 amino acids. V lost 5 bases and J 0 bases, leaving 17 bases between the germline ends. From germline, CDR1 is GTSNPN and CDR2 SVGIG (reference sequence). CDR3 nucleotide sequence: TGTGCCTGGGGGAGGACAGGCACGAGCTCCTACGAGCAGTACTTC. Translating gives CAWGRTGTSSYEQYF.

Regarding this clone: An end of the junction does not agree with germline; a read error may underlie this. The CDR3 protein is CAWSKRNNEAFF. The CDR3 coding sequence is TGTGCCTGGAGTAAGAGGAACAATGAAGCTTTCTTT. This chain links TRBV30 with TRBJ1-1, with D unresolved. From germline, CDR1 is GTSNPN and CDR2 SVGIG (reference sequence). The CDR3 runs 12 residues.

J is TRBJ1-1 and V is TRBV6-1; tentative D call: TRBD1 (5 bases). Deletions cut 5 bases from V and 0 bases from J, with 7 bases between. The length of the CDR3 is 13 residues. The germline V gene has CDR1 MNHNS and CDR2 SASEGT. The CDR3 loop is CASSLTVNTEAFF. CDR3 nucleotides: TGTGCCAGCAGTTTGACAGTGAACACTGAAGCTTTCTTT.

In DNA form, the CDR3 reads TGTGCCAGCAGCGTAGCACTAGCGTCCTACAATGAGCAGTTCTTC. Residues: CASSVALASYNEQFF. The chain combines TRBV9 with TRBJ2-1; 7 nucleotides align to TRBD2. After removal of 0 bases from V and 1 base from J, the junction contained 1 base not matched to a gene. The germline CDR1 and CDR2 sequences are SGDLS and YYNGEE. The CDR3 extends over 15 amino acids.

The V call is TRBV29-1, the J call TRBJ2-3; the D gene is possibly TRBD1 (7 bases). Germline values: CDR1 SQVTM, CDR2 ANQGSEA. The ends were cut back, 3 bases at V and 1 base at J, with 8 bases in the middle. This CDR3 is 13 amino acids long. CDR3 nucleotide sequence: TGCAGCGTTGACAGGGGGGGCACAGATACGCAGTATTTT. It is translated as CSVDRGGTDTQYF.

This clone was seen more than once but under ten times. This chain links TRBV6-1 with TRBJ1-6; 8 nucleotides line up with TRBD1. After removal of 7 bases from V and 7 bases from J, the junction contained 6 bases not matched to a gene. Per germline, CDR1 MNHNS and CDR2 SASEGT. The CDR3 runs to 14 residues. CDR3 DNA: TGTGCCAGCACCTCGACAGGGGACAATTCACCCCTCCACTTT. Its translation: CASTSTGDNSPLHF.

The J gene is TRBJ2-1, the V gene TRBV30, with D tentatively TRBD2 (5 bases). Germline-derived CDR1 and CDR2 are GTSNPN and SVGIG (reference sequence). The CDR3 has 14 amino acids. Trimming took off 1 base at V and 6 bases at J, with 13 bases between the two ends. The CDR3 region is CAWSADGMRNEQFF. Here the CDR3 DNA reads TGTGCCTGGAGTGCGGACGGGATGCGCAATGAGCAGTTCTTC.

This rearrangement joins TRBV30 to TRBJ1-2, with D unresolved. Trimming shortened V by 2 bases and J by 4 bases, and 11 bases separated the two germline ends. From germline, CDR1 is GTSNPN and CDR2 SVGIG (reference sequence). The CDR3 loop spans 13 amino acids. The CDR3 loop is CAWSRGFGYGYTF. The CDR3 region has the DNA TGTGCCTGGAGTCGAGGGTTTGGCTATGGCTACACCTTC.

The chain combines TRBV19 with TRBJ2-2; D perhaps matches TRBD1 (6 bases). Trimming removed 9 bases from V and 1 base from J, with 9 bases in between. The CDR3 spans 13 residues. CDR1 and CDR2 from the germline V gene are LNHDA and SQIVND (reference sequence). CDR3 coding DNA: TGTGCCAGCCGCAGGGGGAACACCGGGGAGCTGTTTTTT. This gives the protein CASRRGNTGELFF. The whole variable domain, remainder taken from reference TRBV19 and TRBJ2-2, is DGGITQSPKYLFRKEGQNVTLSCEQNLNHDAMYWYRQDPGQGLRLIYYSQIVNDFQKGDIAEGYSVSREKKESFPLTVTSAQKNPTAFYLCASRRGNTGELFFGEGSRLTVL.

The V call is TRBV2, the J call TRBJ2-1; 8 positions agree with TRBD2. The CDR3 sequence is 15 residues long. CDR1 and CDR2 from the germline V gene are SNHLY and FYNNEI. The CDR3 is CAASSEAGARGEQFF. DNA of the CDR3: TGTGCAGCCAGCAGTGAAGCGGGGGCCAGGGGTGAGCAGTTCTTC.

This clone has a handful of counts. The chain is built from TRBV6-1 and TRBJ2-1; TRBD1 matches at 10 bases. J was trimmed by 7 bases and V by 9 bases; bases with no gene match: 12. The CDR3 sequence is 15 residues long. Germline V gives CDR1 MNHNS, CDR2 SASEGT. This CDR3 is CASTTGTGVRNEQFF. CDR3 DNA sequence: TGTGCCAGTACTACCGGGACAGGGGTTCGGAATGAGCAGTTCTTC.

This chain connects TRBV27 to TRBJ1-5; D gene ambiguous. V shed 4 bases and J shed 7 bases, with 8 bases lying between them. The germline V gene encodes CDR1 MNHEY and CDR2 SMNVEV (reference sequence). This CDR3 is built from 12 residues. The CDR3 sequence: CASSYVGQPQHF. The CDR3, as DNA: TGTGCCAGCAGTTACGTCGGGCAGCCCCAGCATTTT.

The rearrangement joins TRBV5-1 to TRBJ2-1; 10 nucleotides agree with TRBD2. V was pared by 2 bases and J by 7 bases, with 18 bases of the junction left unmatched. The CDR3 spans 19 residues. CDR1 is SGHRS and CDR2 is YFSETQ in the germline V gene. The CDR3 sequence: CASSFKTLAGVPLVNEQFF. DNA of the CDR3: TGCGCCAGCAGCTTTAAAACGCTAGCGGGAGTCCCTTTGGTTAATGAGCAGTTCTTC.

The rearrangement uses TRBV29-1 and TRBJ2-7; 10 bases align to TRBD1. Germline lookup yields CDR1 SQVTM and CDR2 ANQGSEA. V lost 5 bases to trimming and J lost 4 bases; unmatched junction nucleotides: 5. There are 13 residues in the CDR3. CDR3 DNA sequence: TGCAGCGTTATGACAGGGGGCGCTTACGAGCAGTACTTC. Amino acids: CSVMTGGAYEQYF.

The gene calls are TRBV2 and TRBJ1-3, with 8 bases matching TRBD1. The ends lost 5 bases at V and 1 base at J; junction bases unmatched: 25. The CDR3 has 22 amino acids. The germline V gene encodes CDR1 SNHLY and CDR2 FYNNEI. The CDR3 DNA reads TGTGCCAGCAGTCCTATCCGCCCATCCGTGCGAACAGGGGGGGCGTCTGGAAACACCATATATTTT. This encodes CASSPIRPSVRTGGASGNTIYF.

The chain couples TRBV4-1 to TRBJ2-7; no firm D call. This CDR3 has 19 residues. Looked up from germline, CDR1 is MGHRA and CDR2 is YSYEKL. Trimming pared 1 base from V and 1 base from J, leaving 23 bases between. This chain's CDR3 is CASSQGNLPALHSSYEQYF. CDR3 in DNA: TGCGCCAGCAGCCAAGGCAACCTTCCGGCCTTGCACAGTTCCTACGAGCAGTACTTC.

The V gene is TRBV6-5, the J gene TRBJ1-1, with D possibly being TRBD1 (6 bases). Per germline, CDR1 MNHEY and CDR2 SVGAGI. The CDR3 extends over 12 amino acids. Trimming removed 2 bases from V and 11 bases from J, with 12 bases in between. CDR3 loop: CASSYKGQMAFF. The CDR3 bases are TGTGCCAGCAGTTACAAAGGACAGATGGCTTTCTTT.

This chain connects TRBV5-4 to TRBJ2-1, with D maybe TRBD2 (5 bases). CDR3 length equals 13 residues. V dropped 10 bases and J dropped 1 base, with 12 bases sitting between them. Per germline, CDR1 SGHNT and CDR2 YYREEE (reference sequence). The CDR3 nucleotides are TGTGCCGCCGGGGAGATATCCTACAATGAGCAGTTCTTC. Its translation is CAAGEISYNEQFF.

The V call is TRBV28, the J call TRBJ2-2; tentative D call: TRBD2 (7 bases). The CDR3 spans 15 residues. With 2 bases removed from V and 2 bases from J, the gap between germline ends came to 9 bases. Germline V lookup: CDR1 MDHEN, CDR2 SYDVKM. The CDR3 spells CASSLGGANTGELFF. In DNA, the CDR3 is TGTGCCAGCAGTTTAGGGGGGGCTAACACCGGGGAGCTGTTTTTT.

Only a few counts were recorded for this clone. The chain's CDR3 is CATSGHLDVVPYEQYF. CDR3 in DNA: TGTGCCACCTCGGGACACCTCGACGTCGTTCCCTACGAGCAGTACTTC. This chain links TRBV28 with TRBJ2-5, with D tentatively TRBD1 (6 bases). The assigned J gene may be wrong: the sequence end matches TRBJ2-7 better. Germline CDR1 reads MDHEN; CDR2 reads SYDVKM. The CDR3 runs 16 residues.

The CDR3 is CASSPSEVRGYTF. As DNA, the CDR3 is TGTGCCAGTAGTCCCTCCGAGGTCCGAGGCTACACCTTC. This chain uses TRBV19 with TRBJ1-2, with D uncertain. V lost 5 bases and J lost 8, with 15 bases in between. This CDR3 is 13 amino acids long. Germline loops: CDR1 LNHDA, CDR2 SQIVND (reference sequence).

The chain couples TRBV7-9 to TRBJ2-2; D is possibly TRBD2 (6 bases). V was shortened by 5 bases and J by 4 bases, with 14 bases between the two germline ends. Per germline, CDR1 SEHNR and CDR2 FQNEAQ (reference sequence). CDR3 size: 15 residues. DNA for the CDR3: TGTGCCAGCAGCCCCAAGACTAGTCTCACCGGGGAGCTGTTTTTT. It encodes CASSPKTSLTGELFF. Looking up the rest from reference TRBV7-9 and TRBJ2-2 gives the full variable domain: DTGVSQNPRHKITKRGQNVTFRCDPISEHNRLYWYRQTLGQGPEFLTYFQNEAQLEKSRLLSDRFSAERPKGSFSTLEIQRTEQGDSAMYLCASSPKTSLTGELFFGEGSRLTVL.

This CDR3 reads CAWSQGQVNTGELFF. CDR3 nucleotide sequence: TGTGCCTGGAGTCAGGGACAGGTGAACACCGGGGAGCTGTTTTTT. This rearrangement joins TRBV30 to TRBJ2-2; 8 positions agree with TRBD1. The J segment lost 1 base and the V segment lost 2 bases, leaving 3 bases of the junction unmatched. The CDR3 has 15 amino acids. Germline CDR1 is GTSNPN and CDR2 is SVGIG (reference sequence). The entire variable domain, with the rest obtained from reference TRBV30 and TRBJ2-2, is as follows: SQTIHQWPATLVQPVGSPLSLECTVEGTSNPNLYWYRQAAGRGLQLLFYSVGIGQISSEVPQNLSASRPQDRQFILSSKKLLLSDSGFYLCAWSQGQVNTGELFFGEGSRLTVL.

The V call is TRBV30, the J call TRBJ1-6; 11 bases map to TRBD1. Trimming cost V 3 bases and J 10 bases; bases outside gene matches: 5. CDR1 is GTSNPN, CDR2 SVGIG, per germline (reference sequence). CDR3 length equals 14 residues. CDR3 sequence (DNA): TGTGCCTGGAGGGACAGGGGGCTAAGCTCACCCCTCCACTTT. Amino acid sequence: CAWRDRGLSSPLHF.

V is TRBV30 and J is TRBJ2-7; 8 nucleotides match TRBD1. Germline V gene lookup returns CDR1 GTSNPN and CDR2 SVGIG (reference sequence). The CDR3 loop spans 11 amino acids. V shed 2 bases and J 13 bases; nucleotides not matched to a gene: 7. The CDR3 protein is CAWSTGQGDYF. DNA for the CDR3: TGTGCCTGGAGTACCGGACAGGGAGACTACTTC. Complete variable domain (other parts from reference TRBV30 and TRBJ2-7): SQTIHQWPATLVQPVGSPLSLECTVEGTSNPNLYWYRQAAGRGLQLLFYSVGIGQISSEVPQNLSASRPQDRQFILSSKKLLLSDSGFYLCAWSTGQGDYFGPGTRLTVT.